These T cell receptor beta chains were read from a single sample in a study of OX40 agonist ivuxolimab in advanced cancers. The assay was immunoSEQ multiplex PCR, and TCRdb's table has in-frame clones only and misses some. The profile shows some 77,000 clones, 83% of them singletons. Sequencing used CD4+ or CD8+ T cells sorted from blood, obtained in a trial of the OX40 agonist ivuxolimab. Receptors originate from an adult with an advanced solid tumor such as melanoma, head and neck, liver or kidney cancer. Both conserved end residues are trimmed from each CDR3. Each record gives: J gene, CDR3 length, V gene, CDR3 protein.

J gene: TRBJ1-2
CDR3 length: 12
V gene: TRBV7-2
CDR3 protein: ASSPAVRGDGYT

J gene: TRBJ2-1
CDR3 length: 12
V gene: TRBV2
CDR3 protein: ASSLAGVYNEQF

J gene: TRBJ1-1
CDR3 length: 12
V gene: TRBV11-2
CDR3 protein: ASRDDRVGTEAF

J gene: TRBJ1-5
CDR3 length: 11
V gene: TRBV4-1
CDR3 protein: ASSQDGQGAPD

J gene: TRBJ1-1
CDR3 length: 12
V gene: TRBV6-1
CDR3 protein: AAERQAMRTEAF

J gene: TRBJ1-5
CDR3 length: 12
V gene: TRBV27
CDR3 protein: ASSLTGGGQPQH

J gene: TRBJ2-7
CDR3 length: 13
V gene: TRBV5-4
CDR3 protein: ASSLEEGAGYEQY

J gene: TRBJ2-3
CDR3 length: 10
V gene: TRBV15
CDR3 protein: ATMGRGDTQY

J gene: TRBJ1-5
CDR3 length: 14
V gene: TRBV28
CDR3 protein: AISFQTGRGVQPQH

J gene: TRBJ2-7
CDR3 length: 13
V gene: TRBV10-3
CDR3 protein: AIKKTGYNSYEQY

J gene: TRBJ2-5
CDR3 length: 10
V gene: TRBV5-6
CDR3 protein: ASSLEKETQY

J gene: TRBJ1-2
CDR3 length: 11
V gene: TRBV27
CDR3 protein: ASSVKGDYGYT

J gene: TRBJ1-1
CDR3 length: 12
V gene: TRBV18
CDR3 protein: ASSVTDMNTEAF

J gene: TRBJ2-5
CDR3 length: 10
V gene: TRBV7-2
CDR3 protein: ASRVTGETQY

J gene: TRBJ1-2
CDR3 length: 10
V gene: TRBV19
CDR3 protein: ASTPSGWGYT

J gene: TRBJ2-1
CDR3 length: 13
V gene: TRBV6-5
CDR3 protein: ASSYSTGTYNEQF

J gene: TRBJ1-1
CDR3 length: 11
V gene: TRBV2
CDR3 protein: ASRGQVNTEAF

J gene: TRBJ2-1
CDR3 length: 14
V gene: TRBV9
CDR3 protein: ASSALGSLPYNEQF